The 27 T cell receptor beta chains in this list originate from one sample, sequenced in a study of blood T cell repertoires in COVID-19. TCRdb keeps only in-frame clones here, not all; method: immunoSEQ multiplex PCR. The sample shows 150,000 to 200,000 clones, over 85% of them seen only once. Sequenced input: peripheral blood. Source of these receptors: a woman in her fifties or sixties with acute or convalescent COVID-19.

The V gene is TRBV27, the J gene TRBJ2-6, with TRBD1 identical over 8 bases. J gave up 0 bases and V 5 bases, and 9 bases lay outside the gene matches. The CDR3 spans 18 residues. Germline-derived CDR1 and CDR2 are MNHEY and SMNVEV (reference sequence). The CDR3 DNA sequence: TGTGCCAGCAGTCCCGACAGGGGTTTACTCTCTGGGGCCAACGTCCTGACTTTC. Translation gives CASSPDRGLLSGANVLTF.

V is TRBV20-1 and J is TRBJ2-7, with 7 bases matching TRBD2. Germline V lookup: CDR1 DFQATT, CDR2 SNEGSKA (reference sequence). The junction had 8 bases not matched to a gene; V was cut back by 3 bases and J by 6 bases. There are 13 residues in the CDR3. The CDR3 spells CSASRGRAVEQYF. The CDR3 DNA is TGCAGTGCTAGTCGGGGGAGGGCCGTCGAGCAGTACTTC.

DNA of the CDR3: TGTGCCAGCAGGGAACCCGGGAAAGAGACCCAGTACTTC. Encoded protein: CASREPGKETQYF. The chain uses TRBV25-1 and TRBJ2-5; possibly TRBD2 for D (5 bases). The CDR3 length is 13 residues. Per germline, CDR1 MGHDK and CDR2 SYGVNS. Trimming left V 6 bases short and J 3 bases short, with 11 bases between.

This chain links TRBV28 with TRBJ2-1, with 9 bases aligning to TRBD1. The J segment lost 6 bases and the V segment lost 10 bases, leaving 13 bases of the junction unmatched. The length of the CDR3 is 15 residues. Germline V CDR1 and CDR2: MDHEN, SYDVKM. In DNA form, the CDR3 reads TGTGCCACCCTCCCTGGGACAGGGACCATCAATGAGCAGTTCTTC. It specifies CATLPGTGTINEQFF.

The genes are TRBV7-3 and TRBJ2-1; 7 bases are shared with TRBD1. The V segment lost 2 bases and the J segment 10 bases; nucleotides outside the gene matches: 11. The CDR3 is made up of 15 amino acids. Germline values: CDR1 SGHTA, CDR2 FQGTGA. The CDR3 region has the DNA TGTGCCAGCAGCTTACCCGGGACAGAATATGGGGAGCAGTTCTTC. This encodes CASSLPGTEYGEQFF.

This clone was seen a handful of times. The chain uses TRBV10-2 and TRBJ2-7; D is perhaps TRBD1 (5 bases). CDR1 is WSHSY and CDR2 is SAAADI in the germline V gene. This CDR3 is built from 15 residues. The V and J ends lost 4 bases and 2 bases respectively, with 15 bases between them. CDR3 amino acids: CASSARQGRTYEQYF. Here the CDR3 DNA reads TGCGCCAGCAGTGCCCGGCAGGGTAGAACCTACGAGCAGTACTTC.

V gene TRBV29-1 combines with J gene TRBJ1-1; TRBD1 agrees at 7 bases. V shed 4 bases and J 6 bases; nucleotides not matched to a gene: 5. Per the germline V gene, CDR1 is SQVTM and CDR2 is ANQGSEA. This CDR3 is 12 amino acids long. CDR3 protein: CSVGQGTSEAFF. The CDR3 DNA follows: TGCAGCGTTGGACAGGGAACCTCTGAAGCTTTCTTT.

The CDR3 region has the DNA TGTGCCAGCAGCCATGGGCCATACAATGAGCAGTTCTTC. Residues: CASSHGPYNEQFF. V usage is TRBV13 and J usage is TRBJ2-1, with D uncertain. CDR1 is PRHDT, CDR2 FYEKMQ, per germline (reference sequence). The V end was cut by 5 bases, the J end by 4 bases, with 9 bases between. The CDR3 loop spans 13 amino acids.

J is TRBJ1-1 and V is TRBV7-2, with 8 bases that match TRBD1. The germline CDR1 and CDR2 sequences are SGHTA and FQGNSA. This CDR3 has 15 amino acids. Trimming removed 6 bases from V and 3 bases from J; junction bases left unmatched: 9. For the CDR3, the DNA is TGTGCCAGCAGGCTGGGGCCGGGACAGGACACTGAAGCTTTCTTT. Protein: CASRLGPGQDTEAFF.

This CDR3 reads CASSPLRNYGYTF. The CDR3 DNA is TGTGCCAGCAGTCCCCTGAGGAACTATGGCTACACCTTC. The genes are TRBV12-3 or TRBV12-4 and TRBJ1-2, with no clear D. The CDR3 runs 13 residues. Trimming pared 5 bases from V and 2 bases from J, leaving 9 bases between.

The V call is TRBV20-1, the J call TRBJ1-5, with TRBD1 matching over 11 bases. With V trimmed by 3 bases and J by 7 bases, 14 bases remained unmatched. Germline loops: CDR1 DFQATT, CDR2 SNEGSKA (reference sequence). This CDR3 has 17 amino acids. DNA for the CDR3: TGCAGTGCTAGTCCTACCCGAAGGGGACAGGGGGGCCAGCCCCAGCATTTT. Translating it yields CSASPTRRGQGGQPQHF.

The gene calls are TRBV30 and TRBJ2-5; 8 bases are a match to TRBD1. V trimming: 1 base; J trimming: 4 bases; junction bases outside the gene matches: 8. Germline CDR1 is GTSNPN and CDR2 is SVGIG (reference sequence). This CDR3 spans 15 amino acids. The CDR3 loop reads CAWSDATGVRETQYF. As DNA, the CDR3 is TGTGCCTGGAGTGATGCGACAGGGGTGAGAGAGACCCAGTACTTC.

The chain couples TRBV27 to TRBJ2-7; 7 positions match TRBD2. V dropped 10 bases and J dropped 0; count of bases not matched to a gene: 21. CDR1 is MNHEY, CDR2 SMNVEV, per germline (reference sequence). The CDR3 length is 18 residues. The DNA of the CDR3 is TGTGCCACCTCACCCGGGCCCCAAGGCGGGAGAAGCTCCTACGAGCAGTACTTC. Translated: CATSPGPQGGRSSYEQYF.

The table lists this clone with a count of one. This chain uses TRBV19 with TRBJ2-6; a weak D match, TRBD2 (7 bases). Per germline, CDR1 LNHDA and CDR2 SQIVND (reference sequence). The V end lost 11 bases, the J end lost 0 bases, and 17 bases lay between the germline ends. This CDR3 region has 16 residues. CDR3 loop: CAVARGGGSGANVLTF. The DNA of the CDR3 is TGTGCCGTAGCGAGGGGGGGCGGCTCTGGGGCCAACGTCCTGACTTTC.

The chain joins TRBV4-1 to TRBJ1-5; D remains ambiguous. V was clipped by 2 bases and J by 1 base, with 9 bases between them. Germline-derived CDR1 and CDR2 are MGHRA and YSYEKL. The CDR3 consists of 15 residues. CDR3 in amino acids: CASSQPGRSNQPQHF. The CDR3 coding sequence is TGCGCCAGCAGCCAACCAGGTAGGAGCAATCAGCCCCAGCATTTT.

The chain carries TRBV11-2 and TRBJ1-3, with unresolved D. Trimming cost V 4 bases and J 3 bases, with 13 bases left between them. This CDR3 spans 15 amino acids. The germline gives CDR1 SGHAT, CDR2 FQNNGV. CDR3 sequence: CASSSDIYNGNTIYF. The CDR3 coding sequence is TGTGCCAGCAGCTCCGACATTTATAATGGAAACACCATATATTTT.

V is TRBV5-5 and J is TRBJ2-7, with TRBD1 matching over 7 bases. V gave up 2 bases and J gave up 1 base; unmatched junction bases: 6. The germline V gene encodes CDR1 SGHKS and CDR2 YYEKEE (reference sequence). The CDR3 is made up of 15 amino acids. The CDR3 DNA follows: TGTGCCAGCAGCTTATCGACAGGGCAATCCTACGAGCAGTACTTC. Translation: CASSLSTGQSYEQYF.

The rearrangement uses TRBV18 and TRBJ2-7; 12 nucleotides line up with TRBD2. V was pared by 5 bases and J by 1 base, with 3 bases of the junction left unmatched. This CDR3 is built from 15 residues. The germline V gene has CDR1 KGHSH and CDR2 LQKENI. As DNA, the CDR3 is TGTGCCAGCTCAGCCGGGACTAGCGGGTCCTACGAGCAGTACTTC. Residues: CASSAGTSGSYEQYF.

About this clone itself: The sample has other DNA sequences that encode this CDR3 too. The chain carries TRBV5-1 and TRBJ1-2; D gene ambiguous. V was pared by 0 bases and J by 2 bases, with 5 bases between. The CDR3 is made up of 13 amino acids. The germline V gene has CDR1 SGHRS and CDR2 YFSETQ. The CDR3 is CASSLGANYGYTF. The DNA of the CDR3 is TGCGCCAGCAGCTTGGGGGCGAACTATGGCTACACCTTC.

CDR3 protein: CASSRNRIGTNEKLFF. In DNA form, the CDR3 reads TGTGCCAGCAGTCGAAACAGGATCGGAACTAATGAAAAACTGTTTTTT. V usage is TRBV7-9 and J usage is TRBJ1-4; maybe TRBD1 (5 bases). The CDR3 runs 16 residues. Trimming stripped 6 bases from V and 1 base from J, with 15 bases between. Per germline, CDR1 SEHNR and CDR2 FQNEAQ (reference sequence).

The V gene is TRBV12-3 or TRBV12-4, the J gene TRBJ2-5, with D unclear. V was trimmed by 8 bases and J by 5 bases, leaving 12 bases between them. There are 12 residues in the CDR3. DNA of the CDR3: TGTGCCAGCCGATATTACTCGGAGACCCAGTACTTC. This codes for CASRYYSETQYF.

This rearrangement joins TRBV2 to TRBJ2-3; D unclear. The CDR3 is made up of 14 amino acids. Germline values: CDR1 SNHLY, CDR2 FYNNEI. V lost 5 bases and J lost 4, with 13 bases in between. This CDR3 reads CASSWSPKADTQYF. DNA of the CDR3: TGTGCCAGCAGTTGGAGCCCCAAAGCAGATACGCAGTATTTT.

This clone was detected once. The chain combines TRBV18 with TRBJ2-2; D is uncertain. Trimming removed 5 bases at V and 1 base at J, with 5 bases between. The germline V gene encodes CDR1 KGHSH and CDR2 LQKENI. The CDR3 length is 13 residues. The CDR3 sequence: CASSTMNTGELFF. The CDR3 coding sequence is TGTGCCAGCTCAACAATGAACACCGGGGAGCTGTTTTTT.

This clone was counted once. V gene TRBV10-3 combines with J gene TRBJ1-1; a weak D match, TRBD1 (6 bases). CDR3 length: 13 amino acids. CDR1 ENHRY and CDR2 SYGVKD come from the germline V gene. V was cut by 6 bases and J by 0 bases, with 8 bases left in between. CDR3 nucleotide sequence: TGTGCCATCAGCGGGACATTGAACACTGAAGCTTTCTTT. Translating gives CAISGTLNTEAFF.

CDR3 sequence: CASTGLAGTGVLSPYNEQFF. CDR3 in DNA: TGTGCCAGTACCGGCTTAGCCGGGACAGGGGTCCTCTCCCCTTACAATGAGCAGTTCTTC. The V call is TRBV19, the J call TRBJ2-1; 10 bases fit TRBD1. With 7 bases clipped from V and 4 bases from J, the junction kept 22 bases outside the gene matches. Germline V lookup: CDR1 LNHDA, CDR2 SQIVND (reference sequence). CDR3 length: 20 residues.

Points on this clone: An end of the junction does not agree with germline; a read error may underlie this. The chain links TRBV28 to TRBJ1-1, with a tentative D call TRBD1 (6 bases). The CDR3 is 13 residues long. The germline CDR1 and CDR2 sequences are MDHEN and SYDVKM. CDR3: CASSSNLQGLGSF. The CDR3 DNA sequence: TGTGCCAGCAGTTCTAATCTACAGGGCCTAGGGTCCTTT.

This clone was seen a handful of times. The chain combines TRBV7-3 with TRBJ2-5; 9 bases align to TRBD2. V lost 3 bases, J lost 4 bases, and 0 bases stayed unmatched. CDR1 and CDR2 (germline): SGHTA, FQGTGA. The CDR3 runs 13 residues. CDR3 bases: TGTGCCAGCAGCTTGACTAGCGGAGAGACCCAGTACTTC. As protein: CASSLTSGETQYF.